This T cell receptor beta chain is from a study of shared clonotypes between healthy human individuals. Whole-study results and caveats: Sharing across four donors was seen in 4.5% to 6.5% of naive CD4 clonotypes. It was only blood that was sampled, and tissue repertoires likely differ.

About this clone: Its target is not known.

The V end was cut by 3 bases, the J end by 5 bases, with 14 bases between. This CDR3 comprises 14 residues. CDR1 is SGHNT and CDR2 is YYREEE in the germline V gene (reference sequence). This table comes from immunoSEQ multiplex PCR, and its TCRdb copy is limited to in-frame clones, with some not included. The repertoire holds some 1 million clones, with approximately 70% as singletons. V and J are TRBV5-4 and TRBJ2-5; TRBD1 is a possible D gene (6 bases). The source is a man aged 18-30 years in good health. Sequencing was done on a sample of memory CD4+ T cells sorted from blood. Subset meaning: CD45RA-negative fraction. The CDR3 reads CASSSKDRLETQYF. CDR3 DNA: TGTGCCAGCAGCTCAAAAGACAGGCTTGAGACCCAGTACTTC.